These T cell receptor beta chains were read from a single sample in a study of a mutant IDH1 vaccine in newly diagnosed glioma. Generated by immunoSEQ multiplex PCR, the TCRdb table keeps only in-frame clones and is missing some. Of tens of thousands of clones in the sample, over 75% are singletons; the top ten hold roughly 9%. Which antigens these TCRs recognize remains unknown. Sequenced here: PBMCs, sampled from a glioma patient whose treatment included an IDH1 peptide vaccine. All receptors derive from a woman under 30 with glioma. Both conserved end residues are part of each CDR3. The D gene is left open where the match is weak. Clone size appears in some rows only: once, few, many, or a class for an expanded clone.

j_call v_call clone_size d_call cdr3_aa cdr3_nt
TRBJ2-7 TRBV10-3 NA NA CAISEHGPYEQYF TGTGCCATCAGTGAGCACGGCCCCTACGAGCAGTACTTC
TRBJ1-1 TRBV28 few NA CASSPSLNTEAFF TGTGCCAGCAGTCCTTCATTGAACACTGAAGCTTTCTTT
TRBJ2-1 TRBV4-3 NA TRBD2 CASSPAGGHRNEQFF TGCGCCAGCAGCCCAGCGGGAGGGCATAGGAATGAGCAGTTCTTC
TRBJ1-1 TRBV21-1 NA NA CASSKSGSGQGMPEAFF TGTGCCAGCAGCAAATCAGGTTCAGGACAGGGTATGCCTGAAGCTTTCTTT
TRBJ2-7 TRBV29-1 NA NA CSVWAWSAGAHEQYF TGCAGCGTTTGGGCGTGGAGCGCGGGGGCACACGAGCAGTACTTC
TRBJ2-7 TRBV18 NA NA CASSPESSAAYEQYF TGTGCCAGCTCACCGGAATCCAGCGCGGCCTACGAGCAGTACTTC
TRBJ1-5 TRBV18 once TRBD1 CASSPPGQGSNQPQHF TGTGCCAGCTCACCGCCCGGACAGGGGAGCAATCAGCCCCAGCATTTT
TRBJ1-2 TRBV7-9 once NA CASSLGQQGPYGYTF TGTGCCAGCAGCTTAGGTCAACAGGGACCCTATGGCTACACCTTC
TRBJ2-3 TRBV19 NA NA CASSIGGVGDTQYF TGTGCCAGTAGTATAGGGGGGGTAGGAGATACGCAGTATTTT
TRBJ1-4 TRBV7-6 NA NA CASSLNGGRWEKLFF TGTGCCAGCAGCTTAAACGGGGGGCGCTGGGAAAAACTGTTTTTT
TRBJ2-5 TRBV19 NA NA CASSTQGQAQETQYF TGTGCCAGTAGTACCCAGGGGCAGGCTCAAGAGACCCAGTACTTC
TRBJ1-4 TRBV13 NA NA CASSLSRGGEKLFF TGTGCCAGCAGCTTGTCCCGAGGGGGTGAAAAACTGTTTTTT
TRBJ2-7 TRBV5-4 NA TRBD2 CASSFGGGTYEQYF TGTGCCAGCAGCTTTGGGGGGGGGACCTACGAGCAGTACTTC
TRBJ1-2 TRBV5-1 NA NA CASSLDGGYGYTF TGCGCCAGCAGCTTGGACGGGGGGTATGGCTACACCTTC
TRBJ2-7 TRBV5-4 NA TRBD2 CASSLAGERNEQYF TGTGCCAGCAGCTTAGCGGGAGAACGTAACGAGCAGTACTTC
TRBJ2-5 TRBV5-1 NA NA CASSFSLPGVQETQYF TGCGCCAGCAGCTTCTCCCTACCGGGCGTCCAAGAGACCCAGTACTTC
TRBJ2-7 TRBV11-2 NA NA CASSPTEMSSYEQYF TGTGCCAGCAGCCCGACCGAGATGAGCTCCTACGAGCAGTACTTC
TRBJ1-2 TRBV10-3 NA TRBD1 CAISRGQGASDGYTF TGTGCCATCAGCCGAGGACAGGGGGCATCGGATGGCTACACCTTC
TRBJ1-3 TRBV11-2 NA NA CASSPAAGGGNTIYF TGTGCCAGCAGCCCGGCGGCGGGGGGAGGAAACACCATATATTTT
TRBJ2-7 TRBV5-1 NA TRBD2 CASSLVGGGNEQYF TGCGCCAGCAGCTTGGTAGGCGGGGGGAACGAGCAGTACTTC
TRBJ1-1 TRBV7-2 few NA CASSLKKLNTEAFF TGTGCCAGCAGCTTAAAGAAACTAAACACTGAAGCTTTCTTT
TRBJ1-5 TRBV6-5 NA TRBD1 CASSWGQGGNQPQHF TGTGCCAGCAGTTGGGGACAGGGTGGGAATCAGCCCCAGCATTTT
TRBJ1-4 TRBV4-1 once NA CASSQRSLNEKLFF TGCGCCAGCAGCCAGAGGTCTCTAAACGAAAAACTGTTTTTT
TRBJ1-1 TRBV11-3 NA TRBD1 CASSLAGQGALGTEAFF TGTGCCAGCAGCTTAGCGGGACAGGGGGCCCTAGGGACTGAAGCTTTCTTT
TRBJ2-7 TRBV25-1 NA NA CASSEGKGEQYF TGTGCCAGCAGTGAGGGTAAGGGGGAGCAGTACTTC
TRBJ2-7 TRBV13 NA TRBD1 CASSRTTGQGVGEQYF TGTGCCAGCAGCCGAACAACGGGACAGGGCGTAGGGGAGCAGTACTTC
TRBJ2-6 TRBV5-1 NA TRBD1 CASSPGQSSGANVLTF TGCGCCAGCAGCCCGGGACAGTCCTCTGGGGCCAACGTCCTGACTTTC
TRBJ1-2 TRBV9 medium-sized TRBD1 CASSSHTQGDYGYTF TGTGCCAGCAGCAGCCACACGCAGGGGGATTATGGCTACACCTTC
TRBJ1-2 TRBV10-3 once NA CATTPGAYGYTF TGTGCCACCACACCGGGGGCCTATGGCTACACCTTC
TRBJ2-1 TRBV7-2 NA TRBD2 CASSSPLAGANEQFF TGTGCCAGCAGCTCCCCACTAGCGGGAGCTAATGAGCAGTTCTTC
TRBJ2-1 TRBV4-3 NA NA CASSRTTYNEQFF TGCGCCAGCAGCCGGACTACCTACAATGAGCAGTTCTTC
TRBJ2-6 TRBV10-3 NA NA CAISEVSNVLTF TGTGCCATCAGTGAAGTCAGCAACGTCCTGACTTTC
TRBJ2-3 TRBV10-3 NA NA CAITSSDTQYF TGTGCCATCACCTCTAGCGATACGCAGTATTTT
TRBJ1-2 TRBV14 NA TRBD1 CASSQDTGGAQGYTF TGTGCCAGCAGCCAAGATACAGGGGGCGCTCAGGGCTACACCTTC
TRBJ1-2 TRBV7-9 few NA CASSFPWAGYTF TGTGCCAGCAGCTTTCCCTGGGCTGGCTACACCTTC
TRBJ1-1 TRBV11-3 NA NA CASSLVAGTEAFF TGTGCCAGCAGCTTAGTTGCCGGGACTGAAGCTTTCTTT
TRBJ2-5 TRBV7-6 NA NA CASSGGPETQYF TGTGCCAGCAGCGGAGGCCCGGAGACCCAGTACTTC
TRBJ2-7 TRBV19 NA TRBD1 CASSVNNRGIHEQYF TGTGCCAGTAGTGTAAACAACAGGGGGATCCACGAGCAGTACTTC
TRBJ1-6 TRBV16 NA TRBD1 CASSQSGGSNSPLHF TGTGCCAGCAGCCAATCAGGGGGCAGTAATTCACCCCTCCACTTT
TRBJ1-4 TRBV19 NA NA CASRDWLANEKLFF TGTGCCAGTAGAGACTGGCTTGCTAATGAAAAACTGTTTTTT
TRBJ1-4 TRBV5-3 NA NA CARSSGRSNEKLFF TGTGCCAGAAGCTCCGGACGGTCTAATGAAAAACTGTTTTTT
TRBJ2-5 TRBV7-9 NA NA CASSLSPRTTQETQYF TGTGCCAGCAGCTTATCCCCCCGGACTACCCAAGAGACCCAGTACTTC
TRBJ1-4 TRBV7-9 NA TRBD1 CASSAGTVNEKLFF TGTGCCAGCAGCGCTGGGACAGTGAATGAAAAACTGTTTTTT
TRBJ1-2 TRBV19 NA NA CASSIAHQEVSYGYTF TGTGCCAGTAGTATAGCCCACCAGGAGGTGTCCTATGGCTACACCTTC
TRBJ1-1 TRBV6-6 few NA CASSSQVNTEAFF TGTGCCAGCAGCTCACAGGTGAACACTGAAGCTTTCTTT
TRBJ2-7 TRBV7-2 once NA CASSFLLGYEQYF TGTGCCAGCAGCTTTTTGTTAGGCTACGAGCAGTACTTC
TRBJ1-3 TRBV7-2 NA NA CASSLVDGRTDTIYF TGTGCCAGCAGCTTAGTGGATGGTCGAACGGACACCATATATTTT
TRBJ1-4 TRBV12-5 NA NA CASGSPGTNEKLFF TGTGCTAGTGGTTCCCCGGGCACTAATGAAAAACTGTTTTTT
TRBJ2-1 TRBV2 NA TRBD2 CASSPRGGWVASEQFF TGTGCCAGCAGTCCAAGGGGAGGGTGGGTGGCTAGTGAGCAGTTCTTC